Included here is one T cell receptor beta chain sequence, with context. Antigen specificity is unknown. PCR employed 60 Vbeta and 13 Jbeta primers. The protocol was immunoSEQ multiplex PCR, while the TCRdb copy is restricted to in-frame clones and leaves out a portion. This listing includes tens of thousands of clones. This specimen comes from a study of cytomegalovirus exposure and HLA in healthy donors. General observations from the study: Sequencing artifact likely explains a cluster of highly shared sequence variants.

With 0 bases clipped from V and 1 base from J, the junction kept 2 bases outside the gene matches. This CDR3 region has 16 residues. CDR1 is SGHRS and CDR2 is YFSETQ in the germline V gene. The rearrangement uses TRBV5-1 and TRBJ1-1; 11 nucleotides match TRBD1. The sequence derives from a man aged 35-49 years in good health and CMV-seronegative. The sample was PBMCs. CDR3 amino acids: CASSLAGTGGNTEAFF. CDR3 DNA sequence: TGCGCCAGCAGCTTGGCCGGGACAGGGGGGAACACTGAAGCTTTCTTT.